The present entry profiles one T cell receptor beta chain with its context. The record originates from a study of T cell changes during pregnancy in multiple sclerosis. Measured with immunoSEQ multiplex PCR; TCRdb has only the in-frame clones, and not every one. Of about 70,000 clones listed, approximately 90% are singletons. Per germline, CDR1 KGHSH and CDR2 LQKENI. CDR3 length: 15 amino acids. Unmatched junction bases numbered 3, after V lost 5 bases and J lost 3 bases. Sequencing was performed on peripheral blood, taken in the third trimester of pregnancy. The chain recombines TRBV18 with TRBJ2-1; 11 positions agree with TRBD1. The clonotype was recovered from a female donor in good health, enrolled as a control in a pregnancy study. CDR3 in DNA: TGTGCCAGCTCAAAGGACAGGGGGCTCTACAATGAGCAGTTCTTC. This codes for CASSKDRGLYNEQFF.